This is a list of T cell receptor beta chains from one sample in a study of cytomegalovirus exposure and HLA in healthy donors. TCRdb's table, derived via immunoSEQ multiplex PCR, lists solely in-frame clones and lacks some. The top ten hold about 15% of the sample, which has more than 110,000 clones, 73% seen once. The sequenced sample consisted of PBMCs. The receptors derive from a human donor in good health. Each CDR3 is given with its conserved first and last residue. A D gene is named only where the DNA matches it firmly.

V gene	J gene	D gene	CDR3 DNA	CDR3 protein
TRBV9	TRBJ1-4	.	TGTGCCAGCAGCGTGGTAGGGGATAATGAAAAACTGTTTTTT	CASSVVGDNEKLFF
TRBV23-1	TRBJ2-7	.	TGCGCCAGCAGCGGAACAGGGCTCGCTACTGAAGAGCAGTACTTC	CASSGTGLATEEQYF
TRBV4-1	TRBJ2-1	.	TGCGCCAGCAGCCAAGATGAGGGCTACAATGAGCAGTTCTTC	CASSQDEGYNEQFF
TRBV5-1	TRBJ2-7	TRBD1	TGCGCCAGCAGCTTGTATTCGGGACAGGGAAACTACGAGCAGTACTTC	CASSLYSGQGNYEQYF
TRBV29-1	TRBJ2-1	TRBD1	TGCAGCGTTGAGGGGGCCGACAGGGGAGGCTATGAGCAGTTCTTC	CSVEGADRGGYEQFF
TRBV27	TRBJ2-7	TRBD1	TGTGCCAGCAGTTCACCGGGACAGGGGATCTACGAGCAGTACTTC	CASSSPGQGIYEQYF
TRBV28	TRBJ1-4	.	TGTGCCAGCAGTTTAATTCAGGTACAGGAAAAACTGTTTTTT	CASSLIQVQEKLFF
TRBV2	TRBJ1-2	.	TGTGCCACCGTCGGTGGGGCGGATGGCTACACCTTC	CATVGGADGYTF
TRBV4-2	TRBJ2-3	TRBD2	TGTGCCAGCAGCCGCGCAAAACTAGCGGGAGGGCTCACAGATACGCAGTATTTT	CASSRAKLAGGLTDTQYF
TRBV5-3	TRBJ1-2	TRBD1	TGTGCCAGAAGATTAGGCAGGAGGGACAGTAGGACCTTC	CARRLGRRDSRTF
TRBV9	TRBJ2-7	TRBD2	TGTGCCAGCAGCGTAGCCGGGACTAGCGGTTACGGCGAGCAGTACTTC	CASSVAGTSGYGEQYF
TRBV11-3	TRBJ2-2	TRBD2	TGTGCCAGCAGCCGAGGGACTAGCGGGGCCACCGGGGAGCTGTTTTTT	CASSRGTSGATGELFF